These 22 T cell receptor beta chains were sequenced from one sample in a study of early T cells in non-severe SARS-CoV-2 infection. MiXCR, applied by TCRdb to the 5' RACE reads, yields one record per CDR3 protein. This sample has about 66,000 distinct CDR3 sequences, with roughly 13% found just once. The source material was whole blood. The receptors come from an adult who was a healthcare worker with PCR-confirmed SARS-CoV-2 infection or an uninfected control (not recorded which).

The chain recombines TRBV6-5 with TRBJ1-1, with TRBD1 as a possible D gene (6 bases). The germline CDR1 and CDR2 sequences are MNHEY and SVGAGI. This CDR3 comprises 18 residues. V was shortened by 7 bases and J by 0 bases, with 24 bases between the two germline ends. DNA of the CDR3: TGTGCCAGCAAAGGGCGTGGATACAGGGACCTATTGAACACTGAAGCTTTCTTT. This gives the protein CASKGRGYRDLLNTEAFF.

This clonotype was recorded at least ten times. This chain connects TRBV5-1 to TRBJ2-1; TRBD2 matches 14 bases. There are 15 residues in the CDR3. Trimming removed 4 bases from V and 7 bases from J; junction bases left unmatched: 4. Germline V lookup: CDR1 SGHRS, CDR2 YFSETQ. CDR3 nucleotide sequence: TGCGCCAGCAGCGCCGGGACTAGCGGGAGAAATGAGCAGTTCTTC. Protein: CASSAGTSGRNEQFF.

The genes are TRBV28 and TRBJ2-1; D uncertain. In germline, CDR1 is MDHEN, CDR2 SYDVKM. Trimming pared 3 bases from V and 7 bases from J, leaving 13 bases between. The CDR3 runs to 14 residues. Here the CDR3 DNA reads TGTGCCAGCAGTTTCGTGTTAAGGAAGAATGAGCAGTTCTTC. Translated: CASSFVLRKNEQFF.

The chain carries TRBV29-1 and TRBJ2-7, with 11 bases that match TRBD2. The CDR3 consists of 14 residues. CDR1 is SQVTM and CDR2 is ANQGSEA in the germline V gene. J lost 0 bases, V lost 5 bases, and 3 bases had no gene match. CDR3 nucleotide sequence: TGCAGCGTTACTACTAGCGGGGGCTCCTACGAGCAGTACTTC. This sequence encodes CSVTTSGGSYEQYF.

This clonotype was observed a few times. The CDR3 DNA is TGTGCCAGCAGCCATCTTCTCACCAAGAACACTGAAGCTTTCTTT. Translating gives CASSHLLTKNTEAFF. This sequence joins TRBV3-1 and TRBJ1-1, with D unclear. The germline V and J ends were trimmed by 3 bases and 1 base, with 12 bases remaining between them. This CDR3 contains 15 residues. Germline lookup yields CDR1 LGHDT and CDR2 YNNKEL (reference sequence).

The sample holds a few counts of this clonotype. V gene TRBV28 combines with J gene TRBJ2-2; 10 positions agree with TRBD1. The CDR3 extends over 15 amino acids. The germline gives CDR1 MDHEN, CDR2 SYDVKM. J gave up 6 bases and V 4 bases, and 5 bases lay outside the gene matches. DNA of the CDR3: TGTGCCAGCAGTTCCCCAGGGACAGGGGCCGGGGAGCTGTTTTTT. Its translation: CASSSPGTGAGELFF.

This clonotype was counted between two and nine times. V gene TRBV5-6 combines with J gene TRBJ2-1; 10 bases agree with TRBD2. The V and J ends lost 0 bases and 15 bases, in that order; junction bases with no gene match: 9. Germline CDR1 SGHDT, CDR2 YYEEEE. There are 14 residues in the CDR3. The chain's CDR3 is CASSLGELAGVRFF. DNA of the CDR3: TGTGCCAGCAGCTTGGGAGAGCTAGCGGGAGTGCGGTTCTTC. The full variable domain, completed using reference TRBV5-6 and TRBJ2-1, is DAGVTQSPTHLIKTRGQQVTLRCSPKSGHDTVSWYQQALGQGPQFIFQYYEEEERQRGNFPDRFSGHQFPNYSSELNVNALLLGDSALYLCASSLGELAGVRFFGPGTRLTVL.

The CDR3 loop is CASTLGQTYEQYF. The CDR3 region has the DNA TGTGCCAGCACTTTGGGACAGACCTACGAGCAGTACTTC. The chain recombines TRBV7-2 with TRBJ2-7; 7 positions agree with TRBD1. Per germline, CDR1 SGHTA and CDR2 FQGNSA. V was pared by 7 bases and J by 2 bases, with 5 bases of the junction left unmatched. This CDR3 comprises 13 residues.

The chain recombines TRBV29-1 with TRBJ1-1, with D tentatively TRBD1 (5 bases). The germline CDR1 and CDR2 sequences are SQVTM and ANQGSEA. V lost 6 bases and J lost 6, with 11 bases in between. CDR3 length: 11 amino acids. The CDR3 sequence: CSVMGGAEAFF. The CDR3 DNA reads as TGCAGCGTAATGGGGGGGGCTGAAGCTTTCTTT.

Only a few counts were recorded for this clonotype. The chain recombines TRBV27 with TRBJ1-1; D gene ambiguous. This CDR3 is built from 14 residues. The V end was cut by 5 bases, the J end by 6 bases, with 16 bases between. CDR1 is MNHEY, CDR2 SMNVEV, per germline (reference sequence). The CDR3 coding sequence is TGTGCCAGCAGTCCCCAGACGAAGGTGTCTGAAGCTTTCTTT. Its protein is CASSPQTKVSEAFF.

The rearrangement links TRBV20-1 to TRBJ2-4, with a weak D call TRBD1 (6 bases). V was trimmed by 6 bases and J by 0 bases, leaving 18 bases between them. This CDR3 contains 16 residues. Per the germline V gene, CDR1 is DFQATT and CDR2 is SNEGSKA (reference sequence). CDR3 nucleotides: TGCAGTGCCCCGGAAGTAACAGGGCTAGCCAAAAACATTCAGTACTTC. As protein: CSAPEVTGLAKNIQYF.

CDR3 sequence reads: CSVDVFRGKTQYF. The CDR3 nucleotides read TGCAGCGTTGACGTGTTTAGGGGAAAGACCCAGTACTTC. This chain uses TRBV29-1 with TRBJ2-5, with D tentatively TRBD1 (5 bases). Between the trimmed V and J ends, which lost 3 bases and 6 bases, there was a span of 14 bases. Looked up from germline, CDR1 is SQVTM and CDR2 is ANQGSEA. The CDR3 runs to 13 residues.

This clonotype was seen at least ten times. This sequence joins TRBV3-1 and TRBJ1-2; no reliable D call. This CDR3 comprises 15 residues. CDR1 is LGHDT, CDR2 YNNKEL, per germline (reference sequence). V was cut by 3 bases and J by 0 bases, with 11 bases left in between. The DNA for the CDR3 is TGTGCCAGCAGCCATACAATCCGAACTAACTATGGCTACACCTTC. Encoded protein: CASSHTIRTNYGYTF.

In nucleotides, the CDR3 is TGTGCCAGCAGTTTAGGTGGGGCTACGAGCTCCTACAATGAGCAGTTCTTC. Protein: CASSLGGATSSYNEQFF. The rearrangement joins TRBV28 to TRBJ2-1; D is perhaps TRBD1 (5 bases). Germline V gene lookup returns CDR1 MDHEN and CDR2 SYDVKM. The CDR3 length is 17 residues. Trimming took off 2 bases at V and 0 bases at J, with 14 bases between the two ends.

This clonotype has only a few counts. The chain is built from TRBV28 and TRBJ2-2; D ambiguous. Germline V gene sequence: CDR1 MDHEN, CDR2 SYDVKM. The V end lost 7 bases, the J end lost 3 bases, and 9 bases lay between the germline ends. The CDR3 sequence is 13 residues long. CDR3 DNA sequence: TGTGCCAGCATCCCCGTGCACACCGGGGAGCTGTTTTTT. Translation: CASIPVHTGELFF.

This clonotype was counted ten times or more. The V gene is TRBV7-9, the J gene TRBJ2-1; 11 nucleotides line up with TRBD2. Per the germline V gene, CDR1 is SEHNR and CDR2 is FQNEAQ (reference sequence). Trimming cost V 4 bases and J 4 bases; bases outside gene matches: 6. The CDR3 runs 16 residues. DNA of the CDR3: TGTGCCAGCAGCTACTCTAGCGGGAGGTCGTACAATGAGCAGTTCTTC. It is translated as CASSYSSGRSYNEQFF.

This clonotype was seen more than once but under ten times. This chain connects TRBV20-1 to TRBJ2-7; 7 bases are shared with TRBD2. The germline V gene has CDR1 DFQATT and CDR2 SNEGSKA (reference sequence). CDR3 length equals 14 residues. Germline trimming cut 3 bases from V and 1 base from J; bases unmatched to any gene: 6. The CDR3 loop is CSASREGLSYEQYF. The CDR3 DNA follows: TGCAGTGCTAGTAGGGAGGGCCTATCCTACGAGCAGTACTTC.

In this sample, this clonotype turned up a few times. The V gene is TRBV20-1, the J gene TRBJ1-1; 7 bases agree with TRBD1. The trim removed 1 base at V and 10 bases at J, leaving 12 bases unmatched. This CDR3 contains 14 residues. Germline V CDR1 and CDR2: DFQATT, SNEGSKA (reference sequence). In DNA form, the CDR3 reads TGCAGTGCTAGAGGCCAAGGGGGCGCGGCGGCAGCTTTCTTT. Amino acids: CSARGQGGAAAAFF.

This clonotype was picked up a small number of times. The rearrangement links TRBV7-2 to TRBJ2-1; the match to TRBD2 covers 7 bases. The CDR3 length is 15 residues. Losses at the gene ends were 1 base for V and 4 bases for J; bases not matched to a gene: 4. Germline V gives CDR1 SGHTA, CDR2 FQGNSA. CDR3 nucleotides: TGTGCCAGCAGCTTAGGCGGGACTAAATACAATGAGCAGTTCTTC. Its translation is CASSLGGTKYNEQFF. Based on the CDR3 plus reference TRBV7-2 and TRBJ2-1, the full variable domain is GAGVSQSPSNKVTEKGKDVELRCDPISGHTALYWYRQSLGQGLEFLIYFQGNSAPDKSGLPSDRFSAERTGGSVSTLTIQRTQQEDSAVYLCASSLGGTKYNEQFFGPGTRLTVL.

The rearrangement joins TRBV28 to TRBJ1-1; a possible D gene is TRBD1 (5 bases). V was cut by 5 bases and J by 4 bases, with 17 bases left in between. The V gene's germline CDR1 is MDHEN and CDR2 SYDVKM. CDR3 length: 15 amino acids. DNA of the CDR3: TGTGCCAGCAGTCCCAACGAGGGTAGGGGCACTGAAGCTTTCTTT. Translated: CASSPNEGRGTEAFF.

The rearrangement joins TRBV7-6 to TRBJ2-7; D is unresolved. Germline values: CDR1 SGHVS, CDR2 FNYEAQ. This CDR3 contains 14 residues. Trimming pared 2 bases from V and 3 bases from J, leaving 11 bases between. The CDR3 sequence is CASSLSDGSYEQYF. Written as DNA, the CDR3 is TGTGCCAGCAGCTTATCTGACGGCAGCTACGAGCAGTACTTC.

This clonotype has at least ten counts. This rearrangement joins TRBV5-1 to TRBJ2-7; D is undetermined. There are 14 residues in the CDR3. Germline V gene lookup returns CDR1 SGHRS and CDR2 YFSETQ. V was clipped by 4 bases and J by 5 bases, with 16 bases between them. CDR3 sequence reads: CASSQNSVIDEQYF. The CDR3 coding sequence is TGCGCCAGCAGCCAAAATTCCGTAATCGACGAGCAGTACTTC.